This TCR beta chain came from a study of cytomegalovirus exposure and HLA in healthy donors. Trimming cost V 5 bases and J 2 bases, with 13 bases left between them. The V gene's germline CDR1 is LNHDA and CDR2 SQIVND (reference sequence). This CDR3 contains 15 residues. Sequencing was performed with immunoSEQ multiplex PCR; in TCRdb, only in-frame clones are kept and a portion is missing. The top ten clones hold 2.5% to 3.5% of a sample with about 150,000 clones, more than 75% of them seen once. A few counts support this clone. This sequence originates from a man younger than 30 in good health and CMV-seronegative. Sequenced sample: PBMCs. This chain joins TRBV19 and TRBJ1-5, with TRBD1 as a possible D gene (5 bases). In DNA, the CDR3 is TGTGCCAGTAGTGTACGAAGGGGCGGCAATCAGCCCCAGCATTTT. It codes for CASSVRRGGNQPQHF.